Below are 9 T cell receptor beta chains sequenced from a single sample in a study of blood T cell repertoires in COVID-19. Method: immunoSEQ multiplex PCR; TCRdb's copy keeps in-frame clones and lacks some. Of 350,000 to 500,000 clones in the sample, 70% to 90% were seen once. Sequencing was performed on PBMCs or T cells enriched from blood (not recorded which). The receptors shown here come from a young woman who had been exposed to COVID-19.

This chain links TRBV6-5 with TRBJ2-2; D perhaps matches TRBD2 (6 bases). The CDR3 contains 15 residues. V was shortened by 3 bases and J by 1 base, with 9 bases between the two germline ends. Germline CDR1 reads MNHEY; CDR2 reads SVGAGI. The DNA of the CDR3 is TGTGCCAGCAGTTATAGGCGGGAGAACACCGGGGAGCTGTTTTTT. Its protein is CASSYRRENTGELFF.

The chain uses TRBV6-6 and TRBJ1-6; D ambiguous. Germline CDR1 MNHNY, CDR2 SVGAGI (reference sequence). Trimming removed 7 bases from V and 5 bases from J, with 12 bases in between. The CDR3 sequence is 14 residues long. CDR3 region: CASTGWRDNSPLHF. The CDR3 coding sequence is TGTGCCAGCACGGGATGGAGAGATAATTCACCCCTCCACTTT.

V is TRBV14 and J is TRBJ2-5; tentatively, D is TRBD2 (6 bases). The V gene's germline CDR1 is SGHDN and CDR2 FVKESK. V was clipped by 0 bases and J by 8 bases, with 19 bases between them. The CDR3 totals 16 residues. CDR3: CASSQDPAGPKGTQYF. The CDR3 DNA sequence: TGTGCCAGCAGCCAAGATCCCGCGGGGCCTAAAGGCACCCAGTACTTC.

The chain combines TRBV6-5 with TRBJ2-6, with TRBD2 as a possible D gene (6 bases). The CDR3 loop spans 14 amino acids. CDR1 MNHEY and CDR2 SVGAGI come from the germline V gene. V was clipped by 8 bases and J by 10 bases, with 18 bases between them. CDR3 sequence: CASYSPGELNVLTF. DNA of the CDR3: TGTGCCAGCTACTCCCCGGGAGAATTGAACGTCCTGACTTTC.

This chain links TRBV3-1 (or the pseudogene TRBV3-2) with TRBJ2-7; 14 bases fit TRBD2. The CDR3 covers 16 residues. The J segment lost 4 bases and the V segment lost 0 bases, leaving 2 bases of the junction unmatched. Germline CDR1 is LGHDT and CDR2 is YNNKEL (reference sequence). The CDR3 region has the DNA TGTGCCAGCAGCCAAGAAGGGACTAGCGGGAGATACGAGCAGTACTTC. It encodes CASSQEGTSGRYEQYF.

The V and J genes are TRBV9 and TRBJ2-1; 8 bases match TRBD1. CDR1 and CDR2 (germline): SGDLS, YYNGEE. V lost 4 bases, J lost 4 bases, and 7 bases stayed unmatched. The CDR3 contains 15 residues. The CDR3 here is CASSPRQGLYNEQFF. For the CDR3, the DNA is TGTGCCAGCAGCCCCCGACAGGGGCTATACAATGAGCAGTTCTTC.

The chain employs TRBV5-1 and TRBJ2-1; the D gene is possibly TRBD2 (6 bases). Germline loops: CDR1 SGHRS, CDR2 YFSETQ. This CDR3 has 12 residues. Trimming stripped 5 bases from V and 11 bases from J, with 14 bases between. The CDR3 region is CASRGSGLQQFF. In DNA, the CDR3 is TGCGCCAGCAGGGGTAGCGGACTGCAGCAGTTCTTC.

The chain is built from TRBV6-5 and TRBJ2-7; 7 bases line up with TRBD2. Germline V CDR1 and CDR2: MNHEY, SVGAGI. V was clipped by 8 bases and J by 2 bases; unmatched bases: 9. This CDR3 contains 14 residues. The CDR3 loop is CASGSTSRTYEQYF. The CDR3 nucleotides are TGTGCCAGCGGCTCGACTAGCAGGACCTACGAGCAGTACTTC.

In this sample, this clone turned up many times. The genes are TRBV7-3 and TRBJ1-6; 10 bases map to TRBD1. Trimming at V came to 5 bases and at J to 12 bases, leaving 4 bases not matched to a gene. Germline lookup yields CDR1 SGHTA and CDR2 FQGTGA. This CDR3 has 13 amino acids. The CDR3 protein is CASSGDRGEPLHF. For the CDR3, the DNA is TGTGCCAGCAGCGGGGACAGGGGAGAACCCCTCCACTTT.